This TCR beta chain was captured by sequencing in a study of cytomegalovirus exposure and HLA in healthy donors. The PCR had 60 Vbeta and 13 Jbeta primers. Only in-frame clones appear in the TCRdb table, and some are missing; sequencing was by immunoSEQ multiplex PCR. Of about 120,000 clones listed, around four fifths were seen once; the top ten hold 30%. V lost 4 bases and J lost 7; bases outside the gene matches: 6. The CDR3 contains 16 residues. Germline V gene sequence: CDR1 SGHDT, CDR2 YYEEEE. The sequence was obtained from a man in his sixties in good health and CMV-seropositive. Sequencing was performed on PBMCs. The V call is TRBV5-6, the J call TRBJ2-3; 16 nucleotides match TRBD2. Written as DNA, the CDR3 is TGTGCCAGCAGCGGGGGACTAGCGGGGGGGCAGTATACGCAGTATTTT. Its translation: CASSGGLAGGQYTQYF.